These T cell receptor beta chains were read from a single sample in a study of blood T cell repertoires in COVID-19. The method was immunoSEQ multiplex PCR; TCRdb's version includes in-frame clones alone and lacks a portion of them. The table has roughly 350,000 clones, roughly 90% seen once; the top ten hold less than 20%. Sequenced sample: PBMCs or T cells enriched from blood (not recorded which). Receptors originate from a woman in her twenties or thirties who had recovered from COVID-19. CDR3s include the opening cysteine and the closing phenylalanine or tryptophan. The order of the fields is D gene, clone size, V gene, J gene, CDR3 DNA, CDR3 protein. The D gene is left open where the match is weak. The size of a clone is reported for some rows only, either as once, few or many, or as a class for expanded clones.

TRBD2,once,TRBV9,TRBJ2-1,TGTGCCAGCAGCGTAGGAGCTAGCGGCAATGAGCAGTTCTTC,CASSVGASGNEQFF
NA,NA,TRBV27,TRBJ2-3,TGTGCCAGCAAGTGGCGGGAAGGCACAGATACGCAGTATTTT,CASKWREGTDTQYF
NA,NA,TRBV5-1,TRBJ2-7,TGCGCCAGCAGCTTGTCCGGTCTAAACTACGAGCAGTACTTC,CASSLSGLNYEQYF
TRBD1,once,TRBV28,TRBJ2-2,TGTGCCAGCAGTCCCCTGGACAGGTCGATTACCGGGGAGCTGTTTTTT,CASSPLDRSITGELFF
TRBD2,few,TRBV6-5,TRBJ2-1,TGTGCCAGCACAGGGCTAGCGGGGATAGACAATGAGCAGTTCTTC,CASTGLAGIDNEQFF
NA,NA,TRBV19,TRBJ2-3,TGTGCCAGTACCCTTTCGGGGGTCACAGATACGCAGTATTTT,CASTLSGVTDTQYF
NA,NA,TRBV4-3,TRBJ2-7,TGCGCCAGCAGCCAAGGATCTGGGACATACTACGAGCAGTACTTC,CASSQGSGTYYEQYF
NA,NA,TRBV19,TRBJ1-1,TGTGCCAGTAGTATTCAGGGCTTGAACACTGAAGCTTTCTTT,CASSIQGLNTEAFF
NA,NA,TRBV6-5,TRBJ1-3,TGTGCCAGCAGTTACTCCCGGGTAATCTCTGGAAACACCATATATTTT,CASSYSRVISGNTIYF
TRBD1,NA,TRBV15,TRBJ1-2,TGTGCCACCAGCAGGACGATCGGGACAGGGGTTAACTTCTATGGCTACACCTTC,CATSRTIGTGVNFYGYTF
TRBD1,NA,TRBV20-1,TRBJ1-2,TGCAGTGCTACTTCGACAGGGGGCTACACCTTC,CSATSTGGYTF
NA,NA,TRBV5-1,TRBJ1-4,TGCGCCAGCAGCTTGTGGGGGGCAACTAATGAAAAACTGTTTTTT,CASSLWGATNEKLFF
NA,NA,TRBV18,TRBJ1-1,TGTGCCAGCTCACCACGGGGCAGGGGCACTGAAGCTTTCTTT,CASSPRGRGTEAFF
NA,NA,TRBV15,TRBJ1-5,TGTGCCACCAGCAGAGACCTTCCAGGGGTCGGCGGCCAGCCCCAGCATTTT,CATSRDLPGVGGQPQHF
NA,few,TRBV18,TRBJ2-7,TGTGCCAGCTCACCAGGATCAGGTTTCTCCTACGAGCAGTACTTC,CASSPGSGFSYEQYF
TRBD1,NA,TRBV12-3/TRBV12-4,TRBJ1-2,TGTGCCAGCAGTTCTACAGGGGACTATGGCTACACCTTC,CASSSTGDYGYTF
NA,NA,TRBV5-1,TRBJ1-1,TGCGCCAGCAGCTTGGCCAGTGGGGGGTCTGAAGCTTTCTTT,CASSLASGGSEAFF
NA,NA,TRBV7-2,TRBJ2-1,TGTGCCAGCAGCTTTGCAGGCTCGAATGAGCAGTTCTTC,CASSFAGSNEQFF
TRBD2,NA,TRBV7-9,TRBJ2-3,TGTGCCAGCAGCCGTTCTAGCGGGAGCACAGATACGCAGTATTTT,CASSRSSGSTDTQYF
TRBD1,NA,TRBV28,TRBJ2-7,TGTGCCAGCAAGCCGTGGACAGGGGTAGAATACGAGCAGTACTTC,CASKPWTGVEYEQYF
NA,NA,TRBV5-4,TRBJ1-5,TGTGCCAGCAGCTTCATGGGCGATCAGCCCCAGCATTTT,CASSFMGDQPQHF
NA,once,TRBV6-5,TRBJ2-3,TGTGCCAGCAGTTACTGGAGCGCAGTAAGCACAGATACGCAGTATTTT,CASSYWSAVSTDTQYF
NA,NA,TRBV19,TRBJ1-1,TGTGCCAGTAATCGAGCTTCCGTCTTGAACACTGAAGCTTTCTTT,CASNRASVLNTEAFF